Below, 9 T cell receptor beta chains from the same sample are listed, as sequenced in a study of T-cell reconstitution after alpha-beta-depleted transplantation in children. Unique molecular identifiers were incorporated during preparation of the TCRbeta library. TCRdb ran MiXCR on the PCR reads and lists one entry per CDR3 protein. In the table there are hundreds of thousands of distinct CDR3 sequences, around 16% of which are singletons. The starting material was PBMCs, mostly from graft donor cells, obtained 360 days after TCRalphabeta/CD19-depleted stem cell transplant. The receptors here all came from a male patient under 10 years old who had a stem cell transplant for acute lymphoblastic leukemia, so the T cells may come from the graft donor.

This chain uses TRBV20-1 with TRBJ2-1, with 13 positions matching TRBD2. The CDR3 runs 17 residues. With V trimmed by 7 bases and J by 0 bases, 9 bases remained unmatched. The V gene's germline CDR1 is DFQATT and CDR2 SNEGSKA (reference sequence). CDR3 in amino acids: CSVSGTSGNYSYNEQFF. CDR3 nucleotides: TGCAGTGTTAGCGGGACTAGCGGGAACTACTCCTACAATGAGCAGTTCTTC.

The V call is TRBV5-1, the J call TRBJ2-5; TRBD2 aligns across 8 bases. The V segment lost 5 bases and the J segment 1 base; nucleotides outside the gene matches: 4. The CDR3 spans 14 residues. Germline V CDR1 and CDR2: SGHRS, YFSETQ. The CDR3: CASRVAGPQETQYF. CDR3 sequence (DNA): TGCGCCAGCAGGGTAGCGGGACCCCAAGAGACCCAGTACTTC.

This clonotype was observed a few times. V is TRBV4-2 and J is TRBJ2-4; 8 bases map to TRBD2. This CDR3 has 14 amino acids. Germline CDR1 and CDR2: LGHNA and YNFKEQ. After removal of 3 bases from V and 6 bases from J, the junction contained 4 bases not matched to a gene. The chain's CDR3 is CASSHGGDGNIQYF. In DNA, the CDR3 is TGTGCCAGCAGCCACGGGGGGGACGGAAACATTCAGTACTTC.

CDR3 amino acids: CSVPQGGYGYTF. The CDR3, as DNA: TGCAGCGTCCCACAGGGTGGCTATGGCTACACCTTC. The chain combines TRBV29-1 with TRBJ1-2; D possibly corresponds to TRBD1 (6 bases). The germline V and J ends were trimmed by 6 bases and 4 bases, with 12 bases remaining between them. The CDR3 is made up of 12 amino acids. The germline CDR1 and CDR2 sequences are SQVTM and ANQGSEA.

The gene calls are TRBV28 and TRBJ2-7; 10 bases are shared with TRBD2. V lost 3 bases to trimming and J lost 0 bases; unmatched junction nucleotides: 17. Looked up from germline, CDR1 is MDHEN and CDR2 is SYDVKM. The CDR3 extends over 20 amino acids. Here the CDR3 reads CASSFSEAAIRLAGSYEQYF. The CDR3 DNA is TGTGCCAGCAGTTTCTCAGAGGCGGCGATAAGACTAGCGGGCTCCTACGAGCAGTACTTC.

V is TRBV12-3 or TRBV12-4 and J is TRBJ2-7; 10 bases align to TRBD2. V gave up 3 bases and J gave up 4 bases; unmatched junction bases: 3. The CDR3 extends over 14 amino acids. For the CDR3, the DNA is TGTGCCAGCAGTTTGACTAGCGGGCTGTACGAGCAGTACTTC. Translation gives CASSLTSGLYEQYF.

This clonotype showed up many times. The V call is TRBV12-3 or TRBV12-4, the J call TRBJ2-5; 7 bases fit TRBD2. This CDR3 spans 13 amino acids. Trimming at V came to 4 bases and at J to 5 bases, leaving 4 bases not matched to a gene. The CDR3 DNA follows: TGTGCCAGCAGTTCTACTAGCGTGGAGACCCAGTACTTC. The encoded protein is CASSSTSVETQYF.

This clonotype was counted a few times. The CDR3 DNA sequence: TGTGCCAGTAGTATTATCGGACAGGGGATCTACAATGAGCAGTTCTTC. It encodes CASSIIGQGIYNEQFF. The chain is built from TRBV19 and TRBJ2-1; 9 positions agree with TRBD1. The germline CDR1 and CDR2 sequences are LNHDA and SQIVND (reference sequence). The V gene end was trimmed by 3 bases and the J gene end by 3 bases; junction bases not matched to a gene: 6. CDR3 length: 16 amino acids. Based on the CDR3 plus reference TRBV19 and TRBJ2-1, the full variable domain is DGGITQSPKYLFRKEGQNVTLSCEQNLNHDAMYWYRQDPGQGLRLIYYSQIVNDFQKGDIAEGYSVSREKKESFPLTVTSAQKNPTAFYLCASSIIGQGIYNEQFFGPGTRLTVL.

This clonotype was detected a few times. The V and J genes are TRBV5-1 and TRBJ2-6, with D unresolved. With 2 bases removed from V and 0 bases from J, the gap between germline ends came to 6 bases. CDR1 and CDR2 (germline): SGHRS, YFSETQ. The CDR3 loop spans 15 amino acids. CDR3 region: CASSLSSSGANVLTF. CDR3 nucleotides: TGCGCCAGCAGCTTATCCAGCTCTGGGGCCAACGTCCTGACTTTC.